This T cell receptor beta chain was sequenced during a study of vaccination and CD4 T cells after COVID-19. This clonotype was picked up a small number of times. Its target is unknown. Time point denoted: late sampling 161 to 241 days after vaccination in a few convalescent patients. Treatment reported: approximately 9-day PBMC culture with coronavirus spike peptide pools or control peptides (ViraFEST assay). Researchers grew the cells for about 10 days and then pulled out CD4+ T cells by negative selection. Cultured CD4+ T cells had their DNA profiled by the Oncomine TCR Beta short-read assay. Genomic DNA was taken out of cultured CD4+ T cells by extraction. MiXCR was run by TCRdb on the PCR reads, yielding one entry per CDR3 protein. The sample records about 20,000 distinct CDR3 sequences, 35% to 45% being singletons. From germline, CDR1 is ENHRY and CDR2 SYGVKD. The CDR3 sequence is 13 residues long. Trimming took 4 bases from V and 9 from J; bases not matched to a gene: 1.

Whole-study findings and limits: There was no significant change from around 19 to 38 median reactive clonotypes.

Specimen: CD4+ T cells from blood, cultured in vitro, collected about 7 months after SARS-CoV-2 vaccination. The sequence was obtained from a human donor who had recovered from COVID-19. This sequence joins TRBV10-3 and TRBJ1-6; 9 bases match TRBD1. The CDR3 spells CAISGQGGSPLHF. CDR3 nucleotide sequence: TGTGCCATCAGTGGACAGGGGGGTTCACCCCTCCACTTT.